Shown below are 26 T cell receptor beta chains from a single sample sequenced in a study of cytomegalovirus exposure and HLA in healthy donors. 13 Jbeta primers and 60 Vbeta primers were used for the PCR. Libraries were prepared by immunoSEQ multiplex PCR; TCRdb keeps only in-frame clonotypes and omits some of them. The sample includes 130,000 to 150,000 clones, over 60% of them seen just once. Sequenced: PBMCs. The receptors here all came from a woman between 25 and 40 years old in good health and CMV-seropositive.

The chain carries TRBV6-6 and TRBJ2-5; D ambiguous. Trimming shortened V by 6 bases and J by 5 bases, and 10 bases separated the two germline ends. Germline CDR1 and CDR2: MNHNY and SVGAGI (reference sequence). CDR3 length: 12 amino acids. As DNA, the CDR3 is TGTGCCAGCAGCGCGAGCTGGGAGACCCAGTACTTC. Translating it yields CASSASWETQYF.

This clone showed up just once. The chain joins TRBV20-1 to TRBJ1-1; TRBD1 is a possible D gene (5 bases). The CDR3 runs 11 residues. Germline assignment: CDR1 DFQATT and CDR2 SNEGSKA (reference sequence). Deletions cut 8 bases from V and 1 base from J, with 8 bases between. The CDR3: CSPGPNTEAFF. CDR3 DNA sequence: TGCAGTCCAGGGCCGAACACTGAAGCTTTCTTT.

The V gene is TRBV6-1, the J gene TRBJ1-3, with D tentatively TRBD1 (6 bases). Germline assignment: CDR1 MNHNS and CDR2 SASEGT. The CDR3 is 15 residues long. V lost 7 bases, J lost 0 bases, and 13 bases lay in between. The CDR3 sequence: CASTEGQSSGNTIYF. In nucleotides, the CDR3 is TGTGCCAGCACGGAAGGACAGTCCTCTGGAAACACCATATATTTT.

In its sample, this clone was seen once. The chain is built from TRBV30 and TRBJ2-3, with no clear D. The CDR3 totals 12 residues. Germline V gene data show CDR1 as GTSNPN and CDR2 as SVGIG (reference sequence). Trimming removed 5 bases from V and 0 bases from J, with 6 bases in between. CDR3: CAWARSTDTQYF. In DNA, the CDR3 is TGTGCCTGGGCCCGGAGCACAGATACGCAGTATTTT.

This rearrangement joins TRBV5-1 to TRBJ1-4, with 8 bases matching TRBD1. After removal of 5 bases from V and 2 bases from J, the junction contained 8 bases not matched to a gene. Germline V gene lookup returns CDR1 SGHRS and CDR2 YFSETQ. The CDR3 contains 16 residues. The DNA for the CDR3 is TGCGCCAGCAGTTCTCAGACAGGGGACACTAATGAAAAACTGTTTTTT. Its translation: CASSSQTGDTNEKLFF.

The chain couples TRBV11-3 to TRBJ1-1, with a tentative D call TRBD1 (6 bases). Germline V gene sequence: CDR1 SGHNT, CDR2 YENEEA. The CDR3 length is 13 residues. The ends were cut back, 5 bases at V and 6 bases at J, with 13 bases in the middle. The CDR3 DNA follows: TGTGCCAGCAGCGTCAGGGGTGCCCCTGAAGCTTTCTTT. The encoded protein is CASSVRGAPEAFF.

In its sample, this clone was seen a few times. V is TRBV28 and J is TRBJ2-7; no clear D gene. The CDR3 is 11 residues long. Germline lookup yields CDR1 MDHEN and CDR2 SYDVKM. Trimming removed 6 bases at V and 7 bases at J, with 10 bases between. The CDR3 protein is CASRGYGEQYF. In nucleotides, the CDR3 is TGTGCCAGCAGGGGCTATGGTGAGCAGTACTTC. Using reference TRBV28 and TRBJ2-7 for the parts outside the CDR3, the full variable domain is DVKVTQSSRYLVKRTGEKVFLECVQDMDHENMFWYRQDPGLGLRLIYFSYDVKMKEKGDIPEGYSVSREKKERFSLILESASTNQTSMYLCASRGYGEQYFGPGTRLTVT.

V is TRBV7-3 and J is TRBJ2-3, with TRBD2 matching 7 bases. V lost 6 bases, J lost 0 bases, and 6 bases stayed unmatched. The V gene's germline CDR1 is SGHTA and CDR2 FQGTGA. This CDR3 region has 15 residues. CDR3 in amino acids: CASSQRRGSTDTQYF. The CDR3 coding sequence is TGTGCCAGCAGTCAGAGGCGGGGGAGCACAGATACGCAGTATTTT.

The chain's CDR3 is CASSRTSGSYEQYF. CDR3 bases: TGCGCCAGCAGCCGGACTAGCGGGAGCTACGAGCAGTACTTC. The chain joins TRBV5-1 to TRBJ2-7, with TRBD2 identical over 13 bases. Germline lookup yields CDR1 SGHRS and CDR2 YFSETQ. Trimming removed 4 bases from V and 3 bases from J; junction bases left unmatched: 1. This CDR3 has 14 amino acids.

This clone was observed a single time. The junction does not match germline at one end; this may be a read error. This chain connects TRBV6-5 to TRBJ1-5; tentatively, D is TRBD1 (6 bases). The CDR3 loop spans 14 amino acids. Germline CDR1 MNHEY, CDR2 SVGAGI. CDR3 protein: CAGSRYQGYQPQHF. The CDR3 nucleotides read TGTGCCGGCAGCCGGTACCAGGGGTATCAGCCCCAGCATTTT.

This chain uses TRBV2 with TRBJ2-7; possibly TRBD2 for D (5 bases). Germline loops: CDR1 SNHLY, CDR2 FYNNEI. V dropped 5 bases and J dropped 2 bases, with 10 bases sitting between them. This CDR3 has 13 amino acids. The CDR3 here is CASSTRATYEQYF. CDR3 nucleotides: TGTGCCAGCAGTACGCGGGCCACCTACGAGCAGTACTTC.

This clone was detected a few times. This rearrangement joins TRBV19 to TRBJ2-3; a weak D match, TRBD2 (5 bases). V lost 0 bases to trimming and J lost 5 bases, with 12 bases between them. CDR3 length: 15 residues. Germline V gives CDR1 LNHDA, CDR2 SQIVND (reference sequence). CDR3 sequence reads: CASSIDPIGEDTQYF. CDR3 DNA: TGTGCCAGTAGTATAGATCCAATCGGGGAAGATACGCAGTATTTT.

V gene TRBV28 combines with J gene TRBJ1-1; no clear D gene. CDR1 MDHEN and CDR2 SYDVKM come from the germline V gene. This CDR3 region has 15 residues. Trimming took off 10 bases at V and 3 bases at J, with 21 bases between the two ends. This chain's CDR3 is CAITTASDGDTEAFF. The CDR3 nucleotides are TGTGCCATCACGACCGCGTCCGACGGAGACACTGAAGCTTTCTTT. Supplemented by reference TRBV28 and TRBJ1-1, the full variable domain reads DVKVTQSSRYLVKRTGEKVFLECVQDMDHENMFWYRQDPGLGLRLIYFSYDVKMKEKGDIPEGYSVSREKKERFSLILESASTNQTSMYLCAITTASDGDTEAFFGQGTRLTVV.

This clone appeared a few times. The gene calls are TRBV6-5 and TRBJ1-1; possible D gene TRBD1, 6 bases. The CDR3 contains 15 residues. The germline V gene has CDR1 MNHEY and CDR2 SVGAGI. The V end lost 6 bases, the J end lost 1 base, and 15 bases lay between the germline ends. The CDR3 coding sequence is TGTGCCAGCAGAACGGCTACAGGGAGGAACACTGAAGCTTTCTTT. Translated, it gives CASRTATGRNTEAFF.

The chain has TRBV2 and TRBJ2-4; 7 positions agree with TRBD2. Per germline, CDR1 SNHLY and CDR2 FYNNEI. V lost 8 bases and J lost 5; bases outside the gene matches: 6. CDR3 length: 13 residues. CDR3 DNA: TGTGCCAGCTTGAGGGGAGGGGAAAACATTCAGTACTTC. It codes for CASLRGGENIQYF.

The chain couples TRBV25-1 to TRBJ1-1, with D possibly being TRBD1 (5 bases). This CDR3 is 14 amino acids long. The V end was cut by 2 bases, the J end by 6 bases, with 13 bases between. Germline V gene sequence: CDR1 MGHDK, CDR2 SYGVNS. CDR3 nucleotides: TGTGCCAGCAGTGAAGATGGGGGGTTCCCTGAAGCTTTCTTT. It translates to CASSEDGGFPEAFF.

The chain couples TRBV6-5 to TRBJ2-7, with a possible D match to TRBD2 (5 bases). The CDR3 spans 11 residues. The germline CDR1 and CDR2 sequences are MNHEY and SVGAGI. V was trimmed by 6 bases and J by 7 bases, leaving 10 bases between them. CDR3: CASSQTGEQYF. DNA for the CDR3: TGTGCCAGCAGCCAGACGGGGGAGCAGTACTTC.

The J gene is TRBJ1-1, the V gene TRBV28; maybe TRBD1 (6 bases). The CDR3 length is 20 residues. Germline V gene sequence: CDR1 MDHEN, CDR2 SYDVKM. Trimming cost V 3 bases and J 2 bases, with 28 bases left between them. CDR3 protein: CASSFGGRFKADRINTEAFF. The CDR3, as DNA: TGTGCCAGCAGTTTTGGGGGACGTTTTAAGGCTGACAGGATTAACACTGAAGCTTTCTTT.

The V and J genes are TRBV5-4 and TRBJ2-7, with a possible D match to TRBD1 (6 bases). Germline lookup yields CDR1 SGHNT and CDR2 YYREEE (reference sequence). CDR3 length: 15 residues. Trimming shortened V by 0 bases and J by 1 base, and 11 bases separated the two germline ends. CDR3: CASSLGGTPSYEQYF. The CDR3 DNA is TGTGCCAGCAGCTTGGGGGGGACACCATCCTACGAGCAGTACTTC.

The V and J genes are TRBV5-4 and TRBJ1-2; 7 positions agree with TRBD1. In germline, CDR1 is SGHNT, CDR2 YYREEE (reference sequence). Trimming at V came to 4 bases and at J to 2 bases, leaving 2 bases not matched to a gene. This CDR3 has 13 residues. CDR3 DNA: TGTGCCAGCAGCCTGGGACAGAACTATGGCTACACCTTC. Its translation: CASSLGQNYGYTF.

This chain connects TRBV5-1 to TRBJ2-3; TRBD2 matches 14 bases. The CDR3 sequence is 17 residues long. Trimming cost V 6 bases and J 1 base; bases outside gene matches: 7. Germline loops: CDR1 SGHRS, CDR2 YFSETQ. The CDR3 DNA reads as TGCGCCAGCACCCGGGAGGGACTAGCGGGGGGCACAGATACGCAGTATTTT. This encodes CASTREGLAGGTDTQYF.

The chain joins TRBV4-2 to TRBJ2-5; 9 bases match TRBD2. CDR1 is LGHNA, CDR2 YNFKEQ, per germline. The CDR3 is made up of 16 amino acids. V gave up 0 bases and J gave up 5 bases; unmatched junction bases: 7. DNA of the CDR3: TGTGCCAGCAGCCAAGATAGGGGGACTAGCTATGAGACCCAGTACTTC. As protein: CASSQDRGTSYETQYF.

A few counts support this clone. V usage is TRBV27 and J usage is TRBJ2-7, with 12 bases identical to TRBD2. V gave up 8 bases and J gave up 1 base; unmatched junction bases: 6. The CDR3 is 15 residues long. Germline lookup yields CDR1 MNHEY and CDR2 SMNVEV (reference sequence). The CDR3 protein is CASFGLAGISYEQYF. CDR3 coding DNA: TGTGCCAGCTTTGGACTAGCGGGGATTTCCTACGAGCAGTACTTC.

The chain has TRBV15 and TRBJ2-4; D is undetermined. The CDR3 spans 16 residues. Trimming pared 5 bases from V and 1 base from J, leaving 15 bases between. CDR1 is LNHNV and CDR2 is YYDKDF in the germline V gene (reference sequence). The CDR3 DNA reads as TGTGCCACCAGCCCAAGCCTGGGCCCGGCCAAAAACATTCAGTACTTC. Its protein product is CATSPSLGPAKNIQYF. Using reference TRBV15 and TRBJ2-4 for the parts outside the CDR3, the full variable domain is DAMVIQNPRYQVTQFGKPVTLSCSQTLNHNVMYWYQQKSSQAPKLLFHYYDKDFNNEADTPDNFQSRRPNTSFCFLDIRSPGLGDTAMYLCATSPSLGPAKNIQYFGAGTRLSVL.

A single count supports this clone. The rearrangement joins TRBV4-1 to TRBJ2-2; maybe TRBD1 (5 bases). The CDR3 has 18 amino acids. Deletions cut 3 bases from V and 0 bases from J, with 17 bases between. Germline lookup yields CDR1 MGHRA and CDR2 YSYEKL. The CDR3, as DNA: TGCGCCAGCAGCCACCGGCCTTCTGCCAGGGCGAACACCGGGGAGCTGTTTTTT. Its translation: CASSHRPSARANTGELFF.

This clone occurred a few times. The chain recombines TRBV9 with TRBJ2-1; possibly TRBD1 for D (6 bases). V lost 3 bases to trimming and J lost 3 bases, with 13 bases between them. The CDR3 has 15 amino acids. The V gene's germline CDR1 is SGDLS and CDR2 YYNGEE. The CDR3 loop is CASSGIPTGYNEQFF. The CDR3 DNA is TGTGCCAGCAGCGGGATACCGACAGGCTACAATGAGCAGTTCTTC. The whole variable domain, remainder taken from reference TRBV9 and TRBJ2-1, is DSGVTQTPKHLITATGQRVTLRCSPRSGDLSVYWYQQSLDQGLQFLIQYYNGEERAKGNILERFSAQQFPDLHSELNLSSLELGDSALYFCASSGIPTGYNEQFFGPGTRLTVL.